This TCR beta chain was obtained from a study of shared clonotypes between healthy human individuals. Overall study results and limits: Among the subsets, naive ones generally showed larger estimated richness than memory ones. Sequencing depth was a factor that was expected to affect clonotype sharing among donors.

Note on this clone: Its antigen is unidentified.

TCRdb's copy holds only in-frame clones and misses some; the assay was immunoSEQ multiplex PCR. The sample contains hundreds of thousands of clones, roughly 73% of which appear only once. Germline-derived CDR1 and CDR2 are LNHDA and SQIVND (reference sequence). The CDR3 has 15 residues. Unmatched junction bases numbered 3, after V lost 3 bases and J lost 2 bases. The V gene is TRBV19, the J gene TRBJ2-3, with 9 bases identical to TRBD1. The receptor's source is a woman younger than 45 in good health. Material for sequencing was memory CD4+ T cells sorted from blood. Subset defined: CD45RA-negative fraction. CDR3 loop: CASSMGTGYTDTQYF. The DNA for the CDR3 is TGTGCCAGTAGTATGGGGACAGGGTACACAGATACGCAGTATTTT.